This TCR beta chain was profiled in a study of shared clonotypes between healthy human individuals. The assay was carried out at the deep level. Spread over ten immunoSEQ deep assay plates, unsorted PBMC DNA underwent sequencing. Sequencing was performed with immunoSEQ multiplex PCR; in TCRdb, only in-frame clones are kept and a portion is missing. The data hold fewer than 650,000 clones, with 76% observed a single time. Healthy HIV-negative adults without recent acute infections or vaccinations served as donors. Every one of the donors was a Caucasian adult that lived in Nashville, Tennessee. Sequencing input: PBMCs. The source is a woman in her thirties or forties in good health. Some clones in this sample may be carry-over from other donors' samples.

In DNA, the CDR3 is TGTGCCAGCAGTGATCCCATCGAGGGATTAGATACGCAGTATTTT. Translated, it gives CASSDPIEGLDTQYF. This chain links TRBV6-1 with TRBJ2-3; D possibly corresponds to TRBD2 (5 bases). Germline lookup yields CDR1 MNHNS and CDR2 SASEGT. The germline V and J ends were trimmed by 3 bases and 5 bases, with 15 bases remaining between them. The CDR3 sequence is 15 residues long.